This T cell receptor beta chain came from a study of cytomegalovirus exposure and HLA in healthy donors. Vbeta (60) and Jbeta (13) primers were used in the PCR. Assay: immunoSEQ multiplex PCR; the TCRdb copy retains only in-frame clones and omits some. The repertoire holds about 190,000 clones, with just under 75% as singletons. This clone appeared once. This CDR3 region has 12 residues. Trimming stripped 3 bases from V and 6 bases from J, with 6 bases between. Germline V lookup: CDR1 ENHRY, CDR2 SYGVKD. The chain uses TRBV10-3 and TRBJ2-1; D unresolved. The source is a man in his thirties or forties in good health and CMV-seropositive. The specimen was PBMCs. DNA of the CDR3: TGTGCCATCAGTGAAACAGCCAATGAGCAGTTCTTC. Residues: CAISETANEQFF.